These 20 T cell receptor beta chains came from one sample sequenced in a study of CD8 T cells in ankylosing spondylitis. These receptors' targets are unknown. Study-wide results and limits: There was a TCR beta motif, made of eight highly homologous variants, that appeared characteristic of ankylosing spondylitis blood.

TCRdb processed the 5' RACE reads anew with MiXCR; each CDR3 protein has one entry. This table holds about 540,000 distinct CDR3 sequences, 12% found once. The sequenced sample consisted of blood, either unsorted or a sorted T cell fraction (not recorded which). Source of these receptors: a male donor with ankylosing spondylitis.

Only one count was recorded for this clonotype. The chain has TRBV20-1 and TRBJ1-5, with 7 bases fitting TRBD1. CDR3 length: 13 amino acids. The germline CDR1 and CDR2 sequences are DFQATT and SNEGSKA (reference sequence). J lost 4 bases, V lost 3 bases, and 3 bases had no gene match. DNA for the CDR3: TGCAGTGCTAGGGGACAGCGGAATCAGCCCCAGCATTTT. Translated, it gives CSARGQRNQPQHF.

This clonotype showed up just a few times. The chain carries TRBV6-1 and TRBJ1-1; D is possibly TRBD1 (5 bases). The CDR3 extends over 14 amino acids. CDR1 and CDR2 from the germline V gene are MNHNS and SASEGT. Trimming left V 6 bases short and J 0 bases short, with 11 bases between. CDR3 loop: CASRKTAMNTEAFF. As DNA, the CDR3 is TGTGCCAGCAGGAAGACAGCGATGAACACTGAAGCTTTCTTT.

The V and J genes are TRBV5-6 and TRBJ2-3, with D possibly matching TRBD2 (7 bases). The CDR3 is made up of 14 amino acids. V was shortened by 5 bases and J by 4 bases, with 14 bases between the two germline ends. CDR1 is SGHDT and CDR2 is YYEEEE in the germline V gene. CDR3 in amino acids: CASRLRGGADTQYF. As DNA, the CDR3 is TGTGCCAGCAGACTCAGGGGAGGGGCAGATACGCAGTATTTT.

This clonotype was picked up many times. The chain is built from TRBV3-1 and TRBJ2-1; D may be TRBD2 (6 bases). V lost 1 base and J 3 bases, leaving 16 bases between the germline ends. Per the germline V gene, CDR1 is LGHDT and CDR2 is YNNKEL (reference sequence). This CDR3 comprises 17 residues. In DNA form, the CDR3 reads TGTGCCAGCAGCCAAGTGGTCCACGGGAGTTTCTACAATGAGCAGTTCTTC. This sequence encodes CASSQVVHGSFYNEQFF.

This clonotype was found a few times. The chain combines TRBV27 with TRBJ2-2; D ambiguous. CDR3 length equals 16 residues. With 4 bases removed from V and 1 base from J, the gap between germline ends came to 13 bases. Germline V gene data show CDR1 as MNHEY and CDR2 as SMNVEV (reference sequence). This CDR3 reads CASSSTTYWNTGELFF. DNA for the CDR3: TGTGCCAGCAGTTCAACCACGTACTGGAACACCGGGGAGCTGTTTTTT.

The chain links TRBV5-1 to TRBJ2-5, with D unresolved. The germline V and J ends were trimmed by 2 bases and 1 base, with 12 bases remaining between them. This CDR3 is 15 amino acids long. Germline V gene lookup returns CDR1 SGHRS and CDR2 YFSETQ. CDR3 sequence reads: CASSLGVVGQETQYF. In DNA, the CDR3 is TGCGCCAGCAGCTTAGGAGTCGTGGGCCAAGAGACCCAGTACTTC.

This clonotype was recorded at least ten times. The rearrangement links TRBV12-3 or TRBV12-4 to TRBJ2-2, with 7 bases lining up with TRBD2. With V trimmed by 3 bases and J by 7 bases, 2 bases remained unmatched. The CDR3 extends over 13 amino acids. The CDR3 DNA sequence: TGTGCCAGCAGTTTTACTAGCGTCGGGGAGCTGTTTTTT. Its protein product is CASSFTSVGELFF.

This clonotype was picked up a small number of times. The rearrangement links TRBV11-3 to TRBJ2-2; D is ambiguous. V dropped 4 bases and J dropped 5 bases, with 17 bases sitting between them. CDR3 size: 16 residues. Germline loops: CDR1 SGHNT, CDR2 YENEEA. This chain's CDR3 is CASSSPLVTGTGELFF. CDR3 DNA sequence: TGTGCCAGCAGCTCCCCCCTCGTGACCGGAACCGGGGAGCTGTTTTTT.

The rearrangement links TRBV4-1 to TRBJ1-4; the D is unclear. The CDR3 is 17 residues long. Trimming pared 2 bases from V and 0 bases from J, leaving 13 bases between. Germline CDR1 reads MGHRA; CDR2 reads YSYEKL. The CDR3 DNA reads TGCGCCAGCAGCCAACGGGAAAGGGATGCAACTAATGAAAAACTGTTTTTT. Translation: CASSQRERDATNEKLFF.

CDR3 region: CASSLALRDYGYTF. CDR3 DNA: TGCGCCAGCAGCTTGGCCCTGAGGGACTATGGCTACACCTTC. This rearrangement joins TRBV5-1 to TRBJ1-2; the D is unclear. The CDR3 is 14 amino acids. V shed 0 bases and J shed 3 bases, with 9 bases lying between them. CDR1 and CDR2 (germline): SGHRS, YFSETQ.

This clonotype was counted many times. This sequence joins TRBV20-1 and TRBJ2-1; 11 positions agree with TRBD2. The CDR3 runs to 18 residues. After removal of 2 bases from V and 2 bases from J, the junction contained 11 bases not matched to a gene. The germline CDR1 and CDR2 sequences are DFQATT and SNEGSKA (reference sequence). This CDR3 reads CSARHPGTSGSAYNEQFF. The DNA for the CDR3 is TGCAGTGCTAGACATCCCGGGACTAGCGGATCGGCCTACAATGAGCAGTTCTTC.

The CDR3 spells CASSLGSGQGGSQYF. In nucleotides, the CDR3 is TGTGCCAGCAGCTTAGGTTCCGGACAGGGAGGATCGCAGTATTTT. J is TRBJ2-3 and V is TRBV11-3, with 8 positions matching TRBD1. V trimming: 1 base; J trimming: 10 bases; junction bases outside the gene matches: 10. The CDR3 is 15 residues long. Germline CDR1 reads SGHNT; CDR2 reads YENEEA.

This sequence joins TRBV4-2 and TRBJ1-2, with TRBD1 as a possible D gene (6 bases). Between the trimmed V and J ends, which lost 4 bases and 3 bases, there was a span of 18 bases. There are 16 residues in the CDR3. CDR1 and CDR2 from the germline V gene are LGHNA and YNFKEQ. The CDR3 nucleotides read TGTGCCAGCAGCCCACCTAGGGGGGCTTCTGACTATGGCTACACCTTC. Protein sequence: CASSPPRGASDYGYTF.

There are many counts of this clonotype. The V and J genes are TRBV5-1 and TRBJ2-1; a possible D gene is TRBD2 (6 bases). The CDR3 runs to 16 residues. V was shortened by 0 bases and J by 7 bases, with 17 bases between the two germline ends. The V gene's germline CDR1 is SGHRS and CDR2 YFSETQ. This CDR3 reads CASSLEVLASSNEQFF. The CDR3 coding sequence is TGCGCCAGCAGCTTGGAGGTCCTAGCGAGTTCGAATGAGCAGTTCTTC.

In this sample, this clonotype turned up a few times. V usage is TRBV11-2 and J usage is TRBJ2-7; unclear D gene. The CDR3 loop spans 15 amino acids. Trimming removed 3 bases at V and 2 bases at J, with 14 bases between. CDR1 and CDR2 from the germline V gene are SGHAT and FQNNGV. CDR3 DNA: TGTGCCAGCAGCTTGTACAGCCTTTTAACCTACGAGCAGTACTTC. Protein sequence: CASSLYSLLTYEQYF.

This rearrangement joins TRBV3-1 to TRBJ2-3, with 12 bases that match TRBD2. This CDR3 region has 17 residues. The germline V gene has CDR1 LGHDT and CDR2 YNNKEL (reference sequence). Trimming cost V 0 bases and J 4 bases; bases outside gene matches: 5. The CDR3 DNA sequence: TGTGCCAGCAGCCAAGATCCGCCTAGCGGGAGGGCAGATACGCAGTATTTT. Protein product: CASSQDPPSGRADTQYF.

This clonotype was picked up a small number of times. In DNA, the CDR3 is TGTGCCAGTATGAGGGGTTATAGCAATCAGCCCCAGCATTTT. This gives the protein CASMRGYSNQPQHF. The chain links TRBV19 to TRBJ1-5, with a tentative D call TRBD1 (5 bases). Looked up from germline, CDR1 is LNHDA and CDR2 is SQIVND (reference sequence). This CDR3 is 14 amino acids long. The V gene lost 7 bases and the J gene lost 0 bases, with 10 bases spanning the gap.

The chain couples TRBV5-6 to TRBJ1-4; D gene uncertain. CDR3 length: 16 amino acids. CDR1 is SGHDT, CDR2 YYEEEE, per germline. Trimming cost V 3 bases and J 0 bases, with 12 bases left between them. The CDR3 DNA sequence: TGTGCCAGCAGCTGGAGGACGGACCCAACTAATGAAAAACTGTTTTTT. Its protein product is CASSWRTDPTNEKLFF.

This clonotype was seen a few times. The rearrangement joins TRBV24-1 to TRBJ2-1; 9 bases match TRBD1. The V segment lost 6 bases and the J segment 5 bases; nucleotides outside the gene matches: 10. This CDR3 has 16 amino acids. Germline V gene data show CDR1 as KGHDR and CDR2 as SFDVKD. In nucleotides, the CDR3 is TGTGCCACCAGTTCTACTGGACAGGGGTCGGACAATGAGCAGTTCTTC. Protein: CATSSTGQGSDNEQFF.

The J gene is TRBJ1-3, the V gene TRBV5-1; D is undetermined. The germline gives CDR1 SGHRS, CDR2 YFSETQ. Trimming stripped 2 bases from V and 0 bases from J, with 12 bases between. The CDR3 runs to 16 residues. Written as DNA, the CDR3 is TGCGCCAGCAGCTTTTCAGTGTTAGGCTCTGGAAACACCATATATTTT. Residues: CASSFSVLGSGNTIYF. Full variable domain (rest looked up from reference TRBV5-1 and TRBJ1-3): KAGVTQTPRYLIKTRGQQVTLSCSPISGHRSVSWYQQTPGQGLQFLFEYFSETQRNKGNFPGRFSGRQFSNSRSEMNVSTLELGDSALYLCASSFSVLGSGNTIYFGEGSWLTVV.